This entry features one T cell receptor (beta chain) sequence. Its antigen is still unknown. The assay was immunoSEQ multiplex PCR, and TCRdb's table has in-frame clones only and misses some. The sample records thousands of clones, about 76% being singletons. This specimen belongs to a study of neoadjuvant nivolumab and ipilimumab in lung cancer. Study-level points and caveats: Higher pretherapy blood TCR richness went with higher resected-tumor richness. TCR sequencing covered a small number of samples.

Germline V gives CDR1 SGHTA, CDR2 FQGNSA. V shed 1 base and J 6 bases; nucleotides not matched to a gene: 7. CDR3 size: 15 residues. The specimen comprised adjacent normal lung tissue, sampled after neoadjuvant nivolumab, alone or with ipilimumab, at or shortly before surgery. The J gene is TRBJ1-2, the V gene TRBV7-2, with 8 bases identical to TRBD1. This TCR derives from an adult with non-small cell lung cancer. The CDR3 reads CASSLGPGQENGYTF. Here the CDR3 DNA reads TGTGCCAGCAGCTTAGGACCGGGACAGGAGAATGGCTACACCTTC.